These 25 T cell receptor beta chains came from one sample sequenced in a study of control samples from healthy donors and cancer patients. Generated by immunoSEQ multiplex PCR, the TCRdb table keeps only in-frame clones and is missing some. The sample has over 150,000 clones, around 90% seen once. Sequenced sample: blood. The receptors originated from a woman aged 40 to 55 in good health.

This clone was counted once. The rearrangement uses TRBV28 and TRBJ1-6; possibly TRBD1 for D (6 bases). Between the trimmed V and J ends, which lost 6 bases and 1 base, there was a span of 7 bases. Germline V gives CDR1 MDHEN, CDR2 SYDVKM. The CDR3 extends over 14 amino acids. As DNA, the CDR3 is TGTGCCAGCAGCCAGGGGTCCTATAATTCACCCCTCCACTTT. Residues: CASSQGSYNSPLHF.

The V gene is TRBV19, the J gene TRBJ1-2; D possibly corresponds to TRBD1 (6 bases). Germline V gives CDR1 LNHDA, CDR2 SQIVND (reference sequence). There are 13 residues in the CDR3. The ends were cut back, 6 bases at V and 11 bases at J, with 19 bases in the middle. This CDR3 reads CASRSGGRNEYTF. The CDR3 bases are TGTGCCAGTAGGTCCGGGGGGCGAAATGAGTACACCTTC.

V gene TRBV6-5 combines with J gene TRBJ1-2, with 12 bases matching TRBD1. J was trimmed by 3 bases and V by 2 bases; bases with no gene match: 1. This CDR3 is 15 amino acids long. CDR1 MNHEY and CDR2 SVGAGI come from the germline V gene. The CDR3: CASSYGDRGHYGYTF. The CDR3, as DNA: TGTGCCAGCAGTTACGGGGACAGGGGGCACTATGGCTACACCTTC.

The chain recombines TRBV2 with TRBJ2-3, with a weak D call TRBD1 (6 bases). Between the trimmed V and J ends, which lost 6 bases and 6 bases, there was a span of 10 bases. Germline lookup yields CDR1 SNHLY and CDR2 FYNNEI. The CDR3 consists of 12 residues. This CDR3 is CASRQGLDTQYF. CDR3 bases: TGTGCCAGCAGACAGGGATTGGATACGCAGTATTTT.

This clone occurred once. The J gene is TRBJ2-3, the V gene TRBV3-1 (or the pseudogene TRBV3-2), with D perhaps given as TRBD1 or TRBD2 (5 bases each). CDR1 and CDR2 (germline): LGHDT, YNNKEL (reference sequence). Deletions cut 4 bases from V and 9 bases from J, with 17 bases between. The CDR3 extends over 14 amino acids. The DNA for the CDR3 is TGTGCCAGCAGCCCGTTCGGCACTAGGGACACGCAGTATTTT. Encoded protein: CASSPFGTRDTQYF.

This clone was counted a single time. The chain carries TRBV2 and TRBJ2-7; D is undetermined. This CDR3 spans 12 amino acids. The germline V gene encodes CDR1 SNHLY and CDR2 FYNNEI. Between the trimmed V and J ends, which lost 6 bases and 6 bases, there was a span of 12 bases. CDR3 region: CASSFLDREQYF. The CDR3 DNA sequence: TGTGCCAGCAGCTTTCTAGATCGCGAGCAGTACTTC. Looking up the rest from reference TRBV2 and TRBJ2-7 gives the full variable domain: EPEVTQTPSHQVTQMGQEVILRCVPISNHLYFYWYRQILGQKVEFLVSFYNNEISEKSEIFDDQFSVERPDGSNFTLKIRSTKLEDSAMYFCASSFLDREQYFGPGTRLTVT.

This clone was recorded once. This chain links TRBV27 with TRBJ2-5, with a weak D call TRBD1 (5 bases). This CDR3 region has 14 residues. The V gene lost 3 bases and the J gene lost 4 bases, with 12 bases spanning the gap. Germline assignment: CDR1 MNHEY and CDR2 SMNVEV (reference sequence). CDR3 DNA: TGTGCCAGCAGTTTTTCCCCAGGGATAGAGACCCAGTACTTC. Translation: CASSFSPGIETQYF.

This chain joins TRBV11-3 and TRBJ2-7; D may be TRBD1 (5 bases). Germline lookup yields CDR1 SGHNT and CDR2 YENEEA. CDR3 length: 14 residues. V lost 0 bases and J lost 5, with 11 bases in between. The CDR3 sequence is CASSLEGQTHEQYF. The CDR3 DNA sequence: TGTGCCAGCAGCTTAGAGGGGCAGACCCACGAGCAGTACTTC.

The chain employs TRBV7-9 and TRBJ2-5; D is possibly TRBD1 (5 bases). The V end was cut by 4 bases, the J end by 3 bases, with 15 bases between. The CDR3 is 15 amino acids. Germline loops: CDR1 SEHNR, CDR2 FQNEAQ (reference sequence). The DNA of the CDR3 is TGTGCCAGCAGCTCCTACCCCCAGGGTAAAGAGACCCAGTACTTC. This gives the protein CASSSYPQGKETQYF.

V usage is TRBV2 and J usage is TRBJ1-2, with TRBD1 identical over 7 bases. J gave up 2 bases and V 2 bases, and 5 bases lay outside the gene matches. Per the germline V gene, CDR1 is SNHLY and CDR2 is FYNNEI. The CDR3 covers 15 residues. The CDR3 DNA is TGTGCCAGCAGTGAAAGGGGGCCCGGAAACTATGGCTACACCTTC. It codes for CASSERGPGNYGYTF.

The chain has TRBV29-1 and TRBJ2-7; a weak D match, TRBD2 (7 bases). V was clipped by 5 bases and J by 3 bases, with 23 bases between them. The CDR3 is 16 residues long. Per germline, CDR1 SQVTM and CDR2 ANQGSEA. As DNA, the CDR3 is TGCAGCGTTTTAAGGGGGACTATCTCCTCGGGCTACGAGCAGTACTTC. Protein: CSVLRGTISSGYEQYF.

The V gene is TRBV19, the J gene TRBJ2-7; 9 bases are shared with TRBD2. Germline loops: CDR1 LNHDA, CDR2 SQIVND (reference sequence). The CDR3 sequence is 14 residues long. The V and J ends lost 5 bases and 3 bases, in that order; junction bases with no gene match: 5. The CDR3 region has the DNA TGTGCCAGTAGTGCGGGGGGGGCTGACTACGAGCAGTACTTC. Translation gives CASSAGGADYEQYF.

The chain employs TRBV9 and TRBJ1-2; 12 bases are a match to TRBD1. This CDR3 region has 19 residues. Germline CDR1 reads SGDLS; CDR2 reads YYNGEE. The trim removed 3 bases at V and 5 bases at J, leaving 17 bases unmatched. The CDR3 loop reads CASSADSMSGTGGVYGYTF. In nucleotides, the CDR3 is TGTGCCAGCAGCGCCGACTCAATGAGCGGGACAGGGGGCGTATATGGCTACACCTTC.

The chain has TRBV12-3 or TRBV12-4 and TRBJ1-2; D is ambiguous. Deletions cut 7 bases from V and 4 bases from J, with 7 bases between. The CDR3 is 11 residues long. As DNA, the CDR3 is TGTGCCAGCACCTCGTTCTATGGCTACACCTTC. Translated, it gives CASTSFYGYTF.

The V and J genes are TRBV5-1 and TRBJ1-3; unclear D gene. Between the trimmed V and J ends, which lost 0 bases and 9 bases, there was a span of 10 bases. Looked up from germline, CDR1 is SGHRS and CDR2 is YFSETQ. This CDR3 is built from 13 residues. CDR3 sequence: CASSLGRDGTIYF. The CDR3, as DNA: TGCGCCAGCAGCTTGGGTCGCGACGGCACCATATATTTT.

V and J are TRBV19 and TRBJ1-1, with D unresolved. The V and J ends lost 7 bases and 2 bases respectively, with 14 bases between them. Germline CDR1 is LNHDA and CDR2 is SQIVND (reference sequence). The CDR3 is made up of 14 amino acids. CDR3 DNA sequence: TGTGCCAGTACCCTCGGCACAGCTAACACTGAAGCTTTCTTT. Translation gives CASTLGTANTEAFF.

V and J are TRBV5-1 and TRBJ1-1; the D is unclear. CDR3 length equals 13 residues. Germline V lookup: CDR1 SGHRS, CDR2 YFSETQ. V lost 7 bases, J lost 1 base, and 11 bases lay in between. CDR3 loop: CASPWIPNTEAFF. Here the CDR3 DNA reads TGCGCCAGCCCCTGGATCCCGAACACTGAAGCTTTCTTT.

The chain couples TRBV3-1 (or the pseudogene TRBV3-2) to TRBJ2-3, with D unresolved. The CDR3 has 14 amino acids. Trimming removed 1 base from V and 2 bases from J, with 7 bases in between. Per the germline V gene, CDR1 is LGHDT and CDR2 is YNNKEL (reference sequence). The chain's CDR3 is CASSQGVNTDTQYF. The DNA for the CDR3 is TGTGCCAGCAGCCAAGGGGTCAACACAGATACGCAGTATTTT.

J is TRBJ2-1 and V is TRBV2; no clear D gene. The CDR3 has 11 amino acids. The V end lost 6 bases, the J end lost 9 bases, and 9 bases lay between the germline ends. CDR1 and CDR2 (germline): SNHLY, FYNNEI. The CDR3 spells CASRTDGEQFF. The CDR3 DNA follows: TGTGCCAGCAGGACGGACGGTGAGCAGTTCTTC. Full variable domain (outside the CDR3, taken from reference TRBV2 and TRBJ2-1): EPEVTQTPSHQVTQMGQEVILRCVPISNHLYFYWYRQILGQKVEFLVSFYNNEISEKSEIFDDQFSVERPDGSNFTLKIRSTKLEDSAMYFCASRTDGEQFFGPGTRLTVL.

This chain joins TRBV6-1 and TRBJ1-2; D call uncertain. The V gene's germline CDR1 is MNHNS and CDR2 SASEGT. V was cut by 1 base and J by 4 bases, with 19 bases left in between. This CDR3 has 17 amino acids. The CDR3 loop is CASSEGLGPRSFYGYTF. The CDR3 DNA is TGTGCCAGCAGTGAAGGATTAGGACCCAGGAGCTTCTATGGCTACACCTTC.

This clone was counted between two and nine times. The chain joins TRBV3-1 (or the pseudogene TRBV3-2) to TRBJ1-2; TRBD1 agrees at 7 bases. The CDR3 spans 14 residues. V lost 2 bases and J lost 2; bases outside the gene matches: 2. Germline lookup yields CDR1 LGHDT and CDR2 YNNKEL (reference sequence). The CDR3 sequence: CASSQTGANYGYTF. CDR3 DNA sequence: TGTGCCAGCAGCCAAACAGGGGCAAACTATGGCTACACCTTC.

The chain carries TRBV19 and TRBJ2-1, with 8 bases that match TRBD2. V was clipped by 10 bases and J by 5 bases; unmatched bases: 13. The germline V gene has CDR1 LNHDA and CDR2 SQIVND (reference sequence). There are 15 residues in the CDR3. The CDR3 spells CATRLAGGSHNEQFF. The CDR3 DNA reads as TGTGCCACCCGTTTGGCGGGGGGTTCCCACAATGAGCAGTTCTTC.

The genes are TRBV5-8 and TRBJ2-6; no reliable D call. V was cut by 4 bases and J by 0 bases, with 8 bases left in between. CDR3 length: 15 amino acids. In germline, CDR1 is SGHTS, CDR2 YDEGEE. As DNA, the CDR3 is TGTGCCAGCAGCCCTCGTGGCTCTGGGGCCAACGTCCTGACTTTC. Residues: CASSPRGSGANVLTF.

The chain links TRBV13 to TRBJ2-7; 11 nucleotides agree with TRBD1. Per the germline V gene, CDR1 is PRHDT and CDR2 is FYEKMQ (reference sequence). Losses at the gene ends were 0 bases for V and 2 bases for J; bases not matched to a gene: 3. This CDR3 spans 16 amino acids. CDR3 sequence reads: CASSLGGQGVPYEQYF. The DNA of the CDR3 is TGTGCCAGCAGCTTAGGGGGACAGGGGGTTCCCTACGAGCAGTACTTC.

The chain carries TRBV5-1 and TRBJ2-7; 7 bases are a match to TRBD1. This CDR3 region has 16 residues. Germline-derived CDR1 and CDR2 are SGHRS and YFSETQ. V gave up 3 bases and J gave up 2 bases; unmatched junction bases: 11. The CDR3 coding sequence is TGCGCCAGCAGCTCCAACGACAGGGTAATACCCTACGAGCAGTACTTC. Encoded protein: CASSSNDRVIPYEQYF.